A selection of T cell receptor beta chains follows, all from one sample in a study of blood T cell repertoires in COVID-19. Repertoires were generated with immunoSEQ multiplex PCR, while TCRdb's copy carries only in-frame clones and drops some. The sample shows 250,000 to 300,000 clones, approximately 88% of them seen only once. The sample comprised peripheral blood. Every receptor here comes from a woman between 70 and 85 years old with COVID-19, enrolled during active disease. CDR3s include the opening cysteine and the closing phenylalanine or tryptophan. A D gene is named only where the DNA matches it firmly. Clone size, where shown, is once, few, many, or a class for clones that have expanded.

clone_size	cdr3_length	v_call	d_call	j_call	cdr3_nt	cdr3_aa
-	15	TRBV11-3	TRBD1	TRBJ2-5	TGTGCCAGCAGCTTTGAGACAGGGTACCAAGAGACCCAGTACTTC	CASSFETGYQETQYF
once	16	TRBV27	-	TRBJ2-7	TGTGCCAGCAGTCGCTTACAGGGCCGCTTAACCTACGAGCAGTACTTC	CASSRLQGRLTYEQYF
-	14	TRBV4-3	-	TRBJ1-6	TGCGCCAGCAGATCAGGGGACGGTAATTCACCCCTCCACTTT	CASRSGDGNSPLHF
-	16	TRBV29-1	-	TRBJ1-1	TGCAGCGTTGCGTTTGGGGGCGTGAGGCGGTCCACTGAAGCTTTCTTT	CSVAFGGVRRSTEAFF
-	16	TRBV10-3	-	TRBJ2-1	TGTGCCACGAAGTCCACCGCAGGGAAGGGGTACAATGAGCAGTTCTTC	CATKSTAGKGYNEQFF
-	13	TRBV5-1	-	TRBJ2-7	TGCGCCAGCAGCTTGGAACTAGCCTACGAGCAGTACTTC	CASSLELAYEQYF
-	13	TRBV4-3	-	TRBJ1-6	TGCGCCAGCAGCCAAGAGGGGGCAACACCCCTCCACTTT	CASSQEGATPLHF
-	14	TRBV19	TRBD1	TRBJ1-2	TGTGCCAGTAGTATAGCAGGGGGCCCCTCTGGCTACACCTTC	CASSIAGGPSGYTF
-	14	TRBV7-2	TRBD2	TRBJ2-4	TGTGCCAGCAGCTCAGGACTAGCGGAAAACATTCAGTACTTC	CASSSGLAENIQYF
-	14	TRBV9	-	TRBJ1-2	TGTGCCAGCAGCGAAACAGCTAGCATGGGTGGCTACACCTTC	CASSETASMGGYTF
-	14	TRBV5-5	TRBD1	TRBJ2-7	TGTGCCAGCAGCCGGGGACAGGGGGTCTACGAGCAGTACTTC	CASSRGQGVYEQYF
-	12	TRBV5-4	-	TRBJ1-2	TGTGCCAGCAGCTTGCCCTCCCTGGGCTACACCTTC	CASSLPSLGYTF
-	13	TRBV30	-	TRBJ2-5	TGTGCCTGGAGTGGGACAGCCCAAGAGACCCAGTACTTC	CAWSGTAQETQYF
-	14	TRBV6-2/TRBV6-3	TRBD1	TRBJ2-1	TGTGCCAGCAGCCTCACGGGACAGTACAATGAGCAGTTCTTC	CASSLTGQYNEQFF
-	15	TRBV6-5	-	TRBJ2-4	TGTGCCAGCAGTCCCCCGGGAGCGGCCAAAAACATTCAGTACTTC	CASSPPGAAKNIQYF
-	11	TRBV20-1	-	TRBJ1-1	TGCAGTGCTCGGGGGAACACTGAAGCTTTCTTT	CSARGNTEAFF
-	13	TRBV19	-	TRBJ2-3	TGTGCCAGTAGTATTTCTCAAGCCAGGACGCAGTATTTT	CASSISQARTQYF
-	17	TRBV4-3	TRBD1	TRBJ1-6	TGCGCCAGCAGCCAAGATCGGCCAGACAGGGAAGGTTCACCCCTCCACTTT	CASSQDRPDREGSPLHF
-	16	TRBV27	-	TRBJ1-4	TGTGCCAGCAGTTTTTTGGGGCCCGCAACTAATGAAAAACTGTTTTTT	CASSFLGPATNEKLFF
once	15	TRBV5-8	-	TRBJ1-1	TGTGCCAGCAGCTCCCGACAGGAGATTATCACTGAAGCTTTCTTT	CASSSRQEIITEAFF
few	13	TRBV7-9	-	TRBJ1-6	TGTGCCAGCACGCTGGGAGGCAATTCACCCCTCCACTTT	CASTLGGNSPLHF
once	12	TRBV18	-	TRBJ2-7	TGTGCCAGCTCATCAACGGGATACGAGCAGTACTTC	CASSSTGYEQYF
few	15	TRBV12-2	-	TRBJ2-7	TGTGCAAGTCGCCTCAGCGGGACTCGCTCCTACGAGCAGTACTTC	CASRLSGTRSYEQYF
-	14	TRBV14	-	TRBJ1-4	TGTGCCAGCAGCCTAACAGTTCGGGGGGCGGAACTGTTTTTT	CASSLTVRGAELFF
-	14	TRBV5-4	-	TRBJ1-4	TGTGCCAGCAGCTTGGGTCAATCGGGTGAAAAACTGTTTTTT	CASSLGQSGEKLFF
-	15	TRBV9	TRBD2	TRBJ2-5	TGTGCCAGCAGCGTAGATGTAGCGGGTGGGGAGACCCAGTACTTC	CASSVDVAGGETQYF
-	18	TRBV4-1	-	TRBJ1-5	TGCGCCAGCAGCCAAGTACCGGGGGGGGTAATCAGCAATCAGCCCCAGCATTTT	CASSQVPGGVISNQPQHF
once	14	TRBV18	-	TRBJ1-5	TGTGCCAGCTCACTTACAGGCCCCACTCAGCCCCAGCATTTT	CASSLTGPTQPQHF
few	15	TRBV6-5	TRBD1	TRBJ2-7	TGTGCCAGCAGGGCCGGGACAGGGTCTCTTTACGAGCAGTACTTC	CASRAGTGSLYEQYF
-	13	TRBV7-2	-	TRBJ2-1	TGTGCCAGCAGCTTAGCCCGTCCCAATGAGCAGTTCTTC	CASSLARPNEQFF
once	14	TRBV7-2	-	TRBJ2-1	TGTGCCAGCAGTTTTAAACCCCTAGGTAATGAGCAGTTCTTC	CASSFKPLGNEQFF
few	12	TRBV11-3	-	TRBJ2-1	TGTGCCAGCGGGGCGAACTACAATGAGCAGTTCTTC	CASGANYNEQFF
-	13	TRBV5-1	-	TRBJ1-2	TGCGCCAGCAGCTTGGAGAGGGAAAGGGGCTACACCTTC	CASSLERERGYTF
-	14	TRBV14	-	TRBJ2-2	TGTGCCAGCAGCCACCGACAGTACACCGGGGAGCTGTTTTTT	CASSHRQYTGELFF
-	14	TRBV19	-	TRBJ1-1	TGTGCCAGTAGTCTATCGAGACTCAACACTGAAGCTTTCTTT	CASSLSRLNTEAFF